A selection of T cell receptor beta chains follows, all from one sample in a study of shared clonotypes between healthy human individuals. TCRdb's copy holds only in-frame clones and misses some; the assay was immunoSEQ multiplex PCR. The sample shows hundreds of thousands of clones, roughly 95% of them seen only once. The sequenced sample consisted of naive CD4+ T cells sorted from blood. These TCRs come from a woman aged 25 to 39 in good health. Both conserved end residues are part of each CDR3. A D gene is named only where the DNA matches it firmly. Some rows mark clone size as missing; the rest say once, few, many or name a class of expanded clone.

V	J	size	D	DNA	CDR3
TRBV2	TRBJ2-2	.	.	TGTGCCAGCAGTGAATTGATCCTACGTGCGACGAACACCGGGGAGCTGTTTTTT	CASSELILRATNTGELFF
TRBV28	TRBJ1-4	.	.	TGTGCCAGCAGTTCTCACACAGAGAATGAAAAACTGTTTTTT	CASSSHTENEKLFF
TRBV28	TRBJ2-7	.	.	TGTGCCAGCAGTTCCCAGGAGAGGATAAGCTCCTACGAGCAGTACTTC	CASSSQERISSYEQYF
TRBV27	TRBJ2-5	.	.	TGTGCCAGCAGTTTATTGGGGTCAGAGACCCAGTACTTC	CASSLLGSETQYF
TRBV2	TRBJ1-3	.	TRBD1	TGTGCCAGCAGAAGACAGGGACCCTCTGGAAACACCATATATTTT	CASRRQGPSGNTIYF
TRBV5-1	TRBJ2-2	.	TRBD2	TGCGCCAGCAGCTTGGTCCCTAGCGGGAGGGCCTACGCCGGGGAGCTGTTTTTT	CASSLVPSGRAYAGELFF
TRBV5-5	TRBJ2-3	.	.	TGTGCCAGCAGCTTGGATCAGGACACGCAGTATTTT	CASSLDQDTQYF
TRBV2	TRBJ1-5	.	TRBD1	TGTGCCAGCAGTAGGGACAGCGGAGGCAATCAGCCCCAGCATTTT	CASSRDSGGNQPQHF
TRBV27	TRBJ1-1	.	.	TGTGCCAGCAGATCGACAGGCATGAACACTGAAGCTTTCTTT	CASRSTGMNTEAFF
TRBV11-3	TRBJ2-3	few	.	TGTGCCAGCAGCTTAGAGGAGAGAGATACGCAGTATTTT	CASSLEERDTQYF
TRBV19	TRBJ2-3	.	.	TGTGCCAGTAGTATGGCATACCGCACAGATACGCAGTATTTT	CASSMAYRTDTQYF
TRBV18	TRBJ2-7	.	.	TGTGCCAGCTCACCCATAGGGGGATCCTACGAGCAGTACTTC	CASSPIGGSYEQYF
TRBV5-1	TRBJ2-1	.	TRBD2	TGCGCCAGCAGCTTGGTGGGCGGGAGCTCCTACAATGAGCAGTTCTTC	CASSLVGGSSYNEQFF
TRBV19	TRBJ1-2	.	TRBD1	TGTGCCAGTAGTCTCCAACCGGGACAGTCCGCTGGCTACACCTTC	CASSLQPGQSAGYTF
TRBV13	TRBJ2-1	.	TRBD1	TGTGCCAGCAGGTTATACGGGACAGTGAGTAATGAGCAGTTCTTC	CASRLYGTVSNEQFF
TRBV20-1	TRBJ2-1	.	.	TGCAGTGCTAGCGATGAGCAGTTCTTC	CSASDEQFF
TRBV9	TRBJ2-1	.	TRBD2	TGTGCCAGCAGCCCCTCCGGACTAGTTATTAATGAGCAGTTCTTC	CASSPSGLVINEQFF
TRBV29-1	TRBJ1-2	.	.	TGCAGCGTTCTAAGCTTAGGGCATGGCTACACCTTC	CSVLSLGHGYTF
TRBV28	TRBJ2-2	.	TRBD1	TGTGCCAGCAGTTTACTAGGGACAGGGAACACCGGGGAGCTGTTTTTT	CASSLLGTGNTGELFF
TRBV19	TRBJ2-1	.	TRBD2	TGTGCCAGTAGTGAGGCGTTCGGGACTAGCCGCAATGAGCAGTTCTTC	CASSEAFGTSRNEQFF
TRBV21-1	TRBJ1-3	few	.	TGTGCCAGCACACGGATACGCACTGGAAACACCATATATTTT	CASTRIRTGNTIYF
TRBV14	TRBJ2-7	.	TRBD2	TGTGCCAGCAGCCTATCACTAGCGGGAGAACGCCTCTTC	CASSLSLAGERLF
TRBV5-1	TRBJ1-1	.	.	TGCGCCAGCGCGGAGGATACCCAAGCTTTCTTT	CASAEDTQAFF
TRBV5-4	TRBJ2-1	.	.	TGTGCCAGCAGCTTGGTGGGGGGGACAAACAATGAGCAGTTCTTC	CASSLVGGTNNEQFF
TRBV28	TRBJ1-5	.	TRBD1	TGTGCCAGCAGTTTGGGGACAGGGCCCTGGACCGGACGCAATCAGCCCCAGCATTTT	CASSLGTGPWTGRNQPQHF
TRBV2	TRBJ2-1	.	.	TGTGCCAGCAGTGAAGACGGGCAGCCAAACAATGAGCAGTTCTTC	CASSEDGQPNNEQFF
TRBV28	TRBJ1-2	.	.	TGTGCCAGCAGTGGAACACGTGCTAACTATGGCTACACCTTC	CASSGTRANYGYTF
TRBV10-3	TRBJ2-1	once	TRBD2	TGTGCCATCAGTGGGGCTAGCGGGTACGATGAGCAGTTCTTC	CAISGASGYDEQFF
TRBV11-1	TRBJ2-7	.	.	TGTGCCAGCAGCCAGACAGGAACCTACGAGCAGTACTTC	CASSQTGTYEQYF
TRBV6-1	TRBJ1-2	.	.	TGTGCCAGCAGTGAATCCCAGGGGTACAATGGCTACACCTTC	CASSESQGYNGYTF
TRBV25-1	TRBJ1-1	.	.	TGTGCCAGCAGTGAATATATGGCAAAATCTACTGAAGCTTTCTTT	CASSEYMAKSTEAFF
TRBV5-1	TRBJ1-2	.	.	TGCGCCAGCAGGGACGGTGGGGGAGCAGACTATGGCTACACCTTC	CASRDGGGADYGYTF
TRBV23-1	TRBJ2-2	.	TRBD1	TGCGCCAGCAGTCACCCTCCATACAGGGGGCATAACGGGGAGCTGTTTTTT	CASSHPPYRGHNGELFF
TRBV7-2	TRBJ1-4	.	.	TGTGCCAGCAGCTTAAGGACACCCCAGGGGAATGGTGAAAAACTGTTTTTT	CASSLRTPQGNGEKLFF
TRBV6-5	TRBJ2-7	.	TRBD2	TGTGCCAGCGCCCCCAGCGGGAGTCTACTCTACGAGCAGTACTTC	CASAPSGSLLYEQYF
TRBV6-5	TRBJ1-1	.	TRBD1	TGTGCCAGCAGTTACCGGCCGACAGGGATTAAGACTGAAGCTTTCTTT	CASSYRPTGIKTEAFF
TRBV28	TRBJ2-7	.	TRBD1	TGTGCCACCACAAACACAGGGGCGATCGTTGGCGAGCAGTACTTC	CATTNTGAIVGEQYF
TRBV6-1	TRBJ1-3	few	.	TGTGCCAGCAGTGGGGGACGGACCAGCTCTGGAAACACCATATATTTT	CASSGGRTSSGNTIYF
TRBV19	TRBJ1-5	once	TRBD1	TGTGCCAGTAGTGAACAGGGGGCCTATCAGCCCCAGCATTTT	CASSEQGAYQPQHF
TRBV28	TRBJ1-2	.	.	TGTGCCAGCTCCCGACGGGACTATGGCTACACCTTC	CASSRRDYGYTF
TRBV11-2	TRBJ2-1	once	.	TGTGCCAGCAGCCCGACGACAGGCTCCTACAATGAGCAGTTCTTC	CASSPTTGSYNEQFF
TRBV7-8	TRBJ2-1	once	TRBD2	TGTGCCAGCAGCTCGAATTTAGTAGCGGGAGGCTGGAATGAGCAGTTCTTC	CASSSNLVAGGWNEQFF